This T cell receptor beta chain stems from a study of CD8+CD57+ T cells in acquired aplastic anemia. For CDR3 and TCR beta VDJ profiling, genomic DNA was the template used. TCRdb ran MiXCR on the reads and lists one entry per CDR3 protein. Seen here are approximately 200,000 distinct CDR3 sequences, roughly half observed once, and the top ten hold 16%. Worth noting for this clonotype: Since the CDR3 does not end with the conserved phenylalanine or tryptophan, this likely comes from a read error.

Trimming removed 7 bases from V and 1 base from J, with 16 bases in between. The germline CDR1 and CDR2 sequences are SGHTA and FQGNSA. CDR3 length equals 15 residues. The source of this sequence is a human donor in good health, serving as a control. Sequenced sample: sorted CD4+, CD8+, or CD8+CD57+ T cells (not recorded which) from PBMCs. J is TRBJ2-5 and V is TRBV7-2; D not certain. This CDR3 reads CASTVNSASQETQYL. The CDR3 DNA sequence: TGTGCCAGCACGGTCAACAGCGCAAGCCAAGAGACCCAGTACCTC.